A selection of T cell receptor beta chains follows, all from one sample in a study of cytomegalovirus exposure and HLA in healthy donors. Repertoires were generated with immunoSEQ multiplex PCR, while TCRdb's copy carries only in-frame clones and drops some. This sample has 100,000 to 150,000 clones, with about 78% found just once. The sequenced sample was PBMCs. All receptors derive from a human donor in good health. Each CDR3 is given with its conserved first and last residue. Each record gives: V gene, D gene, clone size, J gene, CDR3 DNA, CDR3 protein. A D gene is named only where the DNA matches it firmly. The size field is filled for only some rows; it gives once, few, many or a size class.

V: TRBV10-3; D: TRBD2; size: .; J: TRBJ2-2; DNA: TGTGCCACCCGACTAGCGGGAGACACCGGGGAGCTGTTTTTT; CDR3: CATRLAGDTGELFF
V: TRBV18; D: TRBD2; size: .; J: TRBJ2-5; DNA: TGTGCCAGCTCACCACCGGGACTAGCGGGGGGCGAGACCCAGTACTTC; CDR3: CASSPPGLAGGETQYF
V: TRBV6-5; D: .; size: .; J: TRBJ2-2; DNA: TGTGCCAGCAGTTACTCTCCAGGGGCGACCGGGGAGCTGTTTTTT; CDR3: CASSYSPGATGELFF
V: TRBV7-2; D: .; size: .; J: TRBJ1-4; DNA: TGTGCCAGCAGCTTAGGGGATAGACAGTGGGGTGAAAAACTGTTTTTT; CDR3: CASSLGDRQWGEKLFF
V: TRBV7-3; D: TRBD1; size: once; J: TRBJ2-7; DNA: TGTGCCAGCAGCCCCGGGACAGGGAAATCCTACGAGCAGTACTTC; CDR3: CASSPGTGKSYEQYF
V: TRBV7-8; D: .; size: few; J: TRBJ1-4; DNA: TGTGCCAGCAGCTTAAGCCAGGGAGGTGAAAAACTGTTTTTT; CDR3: CASSLSQGGEKLFF
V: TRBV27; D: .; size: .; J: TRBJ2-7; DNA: TGTGCCAGCAGTTTAAGGGTAGTGGGGACTGAACCCTACGAGCAGTACTTC; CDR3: CASSLRVVGTEPYEQYF
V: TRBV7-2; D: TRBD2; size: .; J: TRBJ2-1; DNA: TGTGCCAGCAGCCCCCCGGGACTAGCGGGAGCCAATGAGCAGTTCTTC; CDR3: CASSPPGLAGANEQFF
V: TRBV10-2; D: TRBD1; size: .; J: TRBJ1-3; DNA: TGCGCCAGCAGTGAGGGGACAGGGGCTGGAAACACCATATATTTT; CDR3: CASSEGTGAGNTIYF
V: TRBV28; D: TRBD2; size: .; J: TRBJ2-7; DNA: TGTGCCAGCAGGCCAGCAGGCCTAGCGGGGAACTCCTACGAGCAGTACTTC; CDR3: CASRPAGLAGNSYEQYF
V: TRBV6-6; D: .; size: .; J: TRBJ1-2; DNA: TGTGCCAGCAGTACTCGTCGGGGAGACTATGGCTACACCTTC; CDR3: CASSTRRGDYGYTF
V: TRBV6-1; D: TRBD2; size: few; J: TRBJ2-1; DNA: TGTGCCAGCAGTGCCCCCGGCGGGGGGAGCTCCTACAATGAGCAGTTCTTC; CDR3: CASSAPGGGSSYNEQFF
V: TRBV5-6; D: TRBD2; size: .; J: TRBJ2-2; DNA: TGTGCCAGCAGCCCGTACGCTAGCGGGGGGGCCGGGGAGCTGTTTTTT; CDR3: CASSPYASGGAGELFF
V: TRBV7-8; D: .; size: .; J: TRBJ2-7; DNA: TGTGCCAGCAGCTTAGTCGACGGGACCTACGAGCAGTACTTC; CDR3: CASSLVDGTYEQYF
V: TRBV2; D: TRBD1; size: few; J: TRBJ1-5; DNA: TGTGCCAGCAGGGGGACAGGGTTGCAGCCCCAGCATTTT; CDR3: CASRGTGLQPQHF
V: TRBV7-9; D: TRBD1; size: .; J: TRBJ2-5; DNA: TGTGCCAGCACCGGAGAGGGGGACAGGCGCGAGACCCAGTACTTC; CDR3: CASTGEGDRRETQYF
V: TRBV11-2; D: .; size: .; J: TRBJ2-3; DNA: TGTGCCAGCAGCTTAGATCGGACAGATACGCAGTATTTT; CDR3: CASSLDRTDTQYF